A selection of T cell receptor beta chains follows, all from one sample in a study of neoadjuvant nivolumab and ipilimumab in lung cancer. Clones were read by immunoSEQ multiplex PCR, and TCRdb kept only the in-frame ones, dropping some. This table has about 18,000 clones, 87% appearing once. Sequencing was performed on peripheral blood, taken before neoadjuvant nivolumab, alone or with ipilimumab. Receptors originate from an adult with non-small cell lung cancer. The conserved cysteine and the conserved F or W are not part of the CDR3 here. The D gene is left open where the match is weak.

D gene: .; V gene: TRBV18; CDR3 protein: ASSPAGTDTQY
D gene: .; V gene: TRBV5-6; CDR3 protein: ASSLEREGPFGYT
D gene: TRBD2; V gene: TRBV5-1; CDR3 protein: ASSLDSGRSISEQF
D gene: TRBD1; V gene: TRBV6-5; CDR3 protein: ASSSGTGNGYT
D gene: TRBD2; V gene: TRBV6-5; CDR3 protein: ASSLTSGSYEQY
D gene: .; V gene: TRBV10-2; CDR3 protein: ASSATGSGTEAF
D gene: TRBD1; V gene: TRBV5-1; CDR3 protein: ASRTTGQGFLEQY
D gene: .; V gene: TRBV18; CDR3 protein: ASSTGSTDTQY
D gene: TRBD1; V gene: TRBV5-1; CDR3 protein: ASSPRQRTGEGTDTQY
D gene: .; V gene: TRBV5-4; CDR3 protein: ASSLSYQSIDTQY
D gene: .; V gene: TRBV5-3; CDR3 protein: ARSLVIRGDDYNEQF
D gene: TRBD1; V gene: TRBV7-7; CDR3 protein: ASSSTGDNQPQH
D gene: .; V gene: TRBV19; CDR3 protein: ASSSRWDIITEAF
D gene: .; V gene: TRBV6-6; CDR3 protein: ATSGSNTGELF